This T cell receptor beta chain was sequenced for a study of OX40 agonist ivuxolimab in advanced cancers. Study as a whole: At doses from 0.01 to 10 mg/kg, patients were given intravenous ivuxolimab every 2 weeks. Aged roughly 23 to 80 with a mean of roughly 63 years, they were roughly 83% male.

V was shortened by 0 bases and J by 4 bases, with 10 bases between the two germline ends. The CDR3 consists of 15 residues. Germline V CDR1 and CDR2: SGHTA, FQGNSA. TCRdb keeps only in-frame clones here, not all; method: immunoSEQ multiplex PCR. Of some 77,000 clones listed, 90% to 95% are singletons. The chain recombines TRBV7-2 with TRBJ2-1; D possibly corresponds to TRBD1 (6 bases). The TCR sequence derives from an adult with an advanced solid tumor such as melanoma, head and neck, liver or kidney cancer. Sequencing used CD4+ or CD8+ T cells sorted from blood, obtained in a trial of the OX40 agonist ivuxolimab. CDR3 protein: CASSLAGAGYNEQFF. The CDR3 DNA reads TGTGCCAGCAGCTTAGCGGGGGCAGGGTACAATGAGCAGTTCTTC.